The sequence of this TCR beta chain was determined in a study of blood T cells in healthy people across ages. A second 7 to 11 cycle PCR used barcoded and J-beta primers. TCRdb re-analysed the 5' RACE reads in MiXCR, keeping a single row per CDR3 protein. The data hold 650,000 to 700,000 distinct CDR3 sequences, with roughly half observed a single time. The CDR3 totals 13 residues. CDR1 is MDHEN, CDR2 SYDVKM, per germline. In the case of this clonotype: The antigen remains unidentified. Just one base apart from a much larger clone, this may be a read error.

Overall study results and limits: In long-lived donors, naive CD4+ cell counts and diversity exceeded those of aged donors. It was not known whether donors were CMV positive (a possible confounder of expanded clonotype changes). Observed TCR beta diversity per million T cells went down as age went up. This fall followed a roughly linear course with age.

This receptor was taken from a woman over 75 in good health. The gene calls are TRBV28 and TRBJ2-1, with D perhaps being TRBD1 or TRBD2 (5 bases each). Sequenced input: blood. CDR3 amino acids: CAGSPRDPNEQFF. As DNA, the CDR3 is TGTGCCGGCAGTCCCCGGGACCCAAATGAGCAGTTCTTC. Full variable domain (outside the CDR3, taken from reference TRBV28 and TRBJ2-1): DVKVTQSSRYLVKRTGEKVFLECVQDMDHENMFWYRQDPGLGLRLIYFSYDVKMKEKGDIPEGYSVSREKKERFSLILESASTNQTSMYLCAGSPRDPNEQFFGPGTRLTVL.